A selection of T cell receptor beta chains follows, all from one sample in a study of blood T cell repertoires in COVID-19. Repertoires were generated with immunoSEQ multiplex PCR, while TCRdb's copy carries only in-frame clones and drops some. The sample has about 180,000 clones; more than 85% are singletons. What was sequenced was peripheral blood. The receptors shown here come from a woman in her 30s with active or convalescent COVID-19. CDR3s include the opening cysteine and the closing phenylalanine or tryptophan. The order of the fields is J gene, D gene, clone size, V gene, CDR3 protein, CDR3 DNA. The D gene is left open where the match is weak. Where a row states a size, it is once, few, many or the class of an expanded clone; other rows omit it.

j_gene: TRBJ1-2; d_gene: NA; abundance: once; v_gene: TRBV27; CDR3aa: CASSWGTGYGYTF; CDR3nt: TGTGCCAGCAGTTGGGGAACAGGCTATGGCTACACCTTC
j_gene: TRBJ1-2; d_gene: NA; abundance: NA; v_gene: TRBV2; CDR3aa: CASSRDTNYGYTF; CDR3nt: TGTGCCAGCAGTCGGGACACAAACTATGGCTACACCTTC
j_gene: TRBJ1-3; d_gene: NA; abundance: NA; v_gene: TRBV18; CDR3aa: CASSPFDSLSGNTIYF; CDR3nt: TGTGCCAGCTCACCCTTCGACAGCCTCTCTGGAAACACCATATATTTT
j_gene: TRBJ1-1; d_gene: NA; abundance: once; v_gene: TRBV7-6; CDR3aa: CASSLGQNTEAFF; CDR3nt: TGTGCCAGCAGCTTAGGACAGAACACTGAAGCTTTCTTT
j_gene: TRBJ2-5; d_gene: TRBD2; abundance: NA; v_gene: TRBV9; CDR3aa: CASSVALAGDKQETQYF; CDR3nt: TGTGCCAGCAGCGTAGCACTAGCGGGGGACAAACAAGAGACCCAGTACTTC
j_gene: TRBJ1-4; d_gene: TRBD1; abundance: NA; v_gene: TRBV29-1; CDR3aa: CSVETGGNEKLFF; CDR3nt: TGCAGCGTGGAGACAGGGGGTAATGAAAAACTGTTTTTT
j_gene: TRBJ1-4; d_gene: NA; abundance: NA; v_gene: TRBV13; CDR3aa: CASSSGATNEKLFF; CDR3nt: TGTGCCAGCAGCTCGGGAGCAACTAATGAAAAACTGTTTTTT
j_gene: TRBJ1-1; d_gene: TRBD1; abundance: NA; v_gene: TRBV7-6; CDR3aa: CASSSRPGTGGGTEAFF; CDR3nt: TGTGCCAGCAGCTCTCGTCCCGGGACAGGGGGCGGCACTGAAGCTTTCTTT
j_gene: TRBJ1-6; d_gene: TRBD1; abundance: NA; v_gene: TRBV30; CDR3aa: CAWSAGTGVLSLHF; CDR3nt: TGTGCCTGGAGTGCCGGGACAGGGGTCCTTTCCCTCCACTTT
j_gene: TRBJ2-3; d_gene: NA; abundance: NA; v_gene: TRBV2; CDR3aa: CASSDRPTDTQYF; CDR3nt: TGTGCCAGCAGTGACAGGCCCACAGATACGCAGTATTTT